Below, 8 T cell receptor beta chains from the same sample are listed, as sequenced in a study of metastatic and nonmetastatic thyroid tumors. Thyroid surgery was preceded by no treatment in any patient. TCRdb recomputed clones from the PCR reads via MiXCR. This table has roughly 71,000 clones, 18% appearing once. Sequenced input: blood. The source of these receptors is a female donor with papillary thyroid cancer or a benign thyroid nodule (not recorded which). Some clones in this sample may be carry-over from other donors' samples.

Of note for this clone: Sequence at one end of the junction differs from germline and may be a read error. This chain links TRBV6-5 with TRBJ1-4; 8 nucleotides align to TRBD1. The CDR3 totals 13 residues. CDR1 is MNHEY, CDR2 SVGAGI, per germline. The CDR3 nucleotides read TGTGCCAGCAAGGACAGGGTCGAGGAAAAACTGCTTTTT. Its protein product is CASKDRVEEKLLF.

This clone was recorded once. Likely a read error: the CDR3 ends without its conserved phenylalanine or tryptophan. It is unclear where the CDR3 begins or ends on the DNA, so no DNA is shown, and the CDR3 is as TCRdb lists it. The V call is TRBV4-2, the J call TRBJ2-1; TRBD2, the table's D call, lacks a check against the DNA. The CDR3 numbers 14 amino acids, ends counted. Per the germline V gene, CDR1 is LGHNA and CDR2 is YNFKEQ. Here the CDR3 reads CASSQGWETRQSPL.

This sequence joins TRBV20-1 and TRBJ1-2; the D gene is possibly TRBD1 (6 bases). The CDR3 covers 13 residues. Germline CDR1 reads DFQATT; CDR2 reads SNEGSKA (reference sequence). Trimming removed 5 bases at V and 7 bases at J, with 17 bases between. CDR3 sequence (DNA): TGCAGTGCTCCCCGGGGGGGCGGCCGTGGCTACACCTTC. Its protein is CSAPRGGGRGYTF.

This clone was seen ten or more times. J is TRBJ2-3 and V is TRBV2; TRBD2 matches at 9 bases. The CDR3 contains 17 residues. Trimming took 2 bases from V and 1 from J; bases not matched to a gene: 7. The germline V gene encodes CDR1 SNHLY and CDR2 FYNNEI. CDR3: CASSEIRAGGGTDTQYF. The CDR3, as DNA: TGTGCCAGCAGTGAAATCCGAGCGGGAGGAGGCACAGATACGCAGTATTTT.

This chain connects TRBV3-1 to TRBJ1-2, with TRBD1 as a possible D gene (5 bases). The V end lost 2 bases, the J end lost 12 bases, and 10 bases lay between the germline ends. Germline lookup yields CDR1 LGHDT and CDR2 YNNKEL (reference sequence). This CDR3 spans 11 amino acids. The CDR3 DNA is TGTGCCAGCAGCCAATGGGGCAGCCACACCTTC. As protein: CASSQWGSHTF.

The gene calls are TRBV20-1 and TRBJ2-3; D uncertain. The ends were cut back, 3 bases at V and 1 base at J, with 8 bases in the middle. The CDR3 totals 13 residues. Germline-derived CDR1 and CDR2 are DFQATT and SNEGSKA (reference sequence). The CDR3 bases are TGCAGTGCTAGCGTGAAACGCACAGATACGCAGTATTTT. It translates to CSASVKRTDTQYF.

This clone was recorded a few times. This CDR3 is CASSLTVFYGYTF. DNA for the CDR3: TGTGCCAGCAGTTTGACAGTTTTCTATGGCTACACCTTC. The chain links TRBV28 to TRBJ1-2; the D gene is possibly TRBD1 (5 bases). Trimming removed 3 bases from V and 4 bases from J, with 9 bases in between. The CDR3 has 13 amino acids. Germline-derived CDR1 and CDR2 are MDHEN and SYDVKM.

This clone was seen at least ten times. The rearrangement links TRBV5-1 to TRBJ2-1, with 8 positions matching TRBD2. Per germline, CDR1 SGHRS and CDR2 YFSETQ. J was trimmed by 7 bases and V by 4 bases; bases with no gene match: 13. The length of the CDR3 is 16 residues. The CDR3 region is CASSSRTSYGGNEQFF. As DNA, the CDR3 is TGCGCCAGCAGCAGCCGGACTAGCTACGGGGGGAATGAGCAGTTCTTC.